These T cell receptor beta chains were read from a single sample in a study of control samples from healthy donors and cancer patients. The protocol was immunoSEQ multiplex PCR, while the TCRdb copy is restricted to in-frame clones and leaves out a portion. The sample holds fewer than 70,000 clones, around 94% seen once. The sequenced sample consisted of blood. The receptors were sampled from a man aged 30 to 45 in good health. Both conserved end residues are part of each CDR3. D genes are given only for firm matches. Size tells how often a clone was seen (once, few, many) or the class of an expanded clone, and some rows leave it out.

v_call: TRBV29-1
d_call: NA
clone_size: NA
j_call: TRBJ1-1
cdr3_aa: CSVERPADTEAFF
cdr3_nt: TGCAGCGTTGAAAGACCCGCTGACACTGAAGCTTTCTTT

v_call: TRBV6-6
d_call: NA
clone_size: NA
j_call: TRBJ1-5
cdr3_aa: CATTTESQPQHF
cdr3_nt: TGTGCCACAACGACCGAGAGTCAGCCCCAGCATTTT

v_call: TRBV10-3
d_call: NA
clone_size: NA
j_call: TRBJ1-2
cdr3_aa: CAITRRADYGYTF
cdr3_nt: TGTGCCATCACTCGCCGGGCCGACTATGGCTACACCTTC

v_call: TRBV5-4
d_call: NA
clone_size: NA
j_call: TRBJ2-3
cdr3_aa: CASSLPGGQVADTQYF
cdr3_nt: TGTGCCAGCAGCTTGCCCGGGGGGCAAGTTGCAGATACGCAGTATTTT

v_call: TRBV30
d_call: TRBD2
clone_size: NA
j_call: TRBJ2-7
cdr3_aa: CAWSVGEGAYEQYF
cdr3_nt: TGTGCCTGGAGTGTTGGGGAGGGCGCCTACGAGCAGTACTTC

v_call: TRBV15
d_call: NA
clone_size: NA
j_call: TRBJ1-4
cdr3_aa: CATSRDAGRRANEKLFF
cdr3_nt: TGTGCCACCAGCAGAGACGCAGGGCGGAGGGCTAATGAAAAACTGTTTTTT

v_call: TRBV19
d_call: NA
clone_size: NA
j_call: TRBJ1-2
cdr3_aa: CASSPTSRHLNYGYTF
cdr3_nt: TGTGCCAGTAGTCCAACGAGTAGACATCTGAACTATGGCTACACCTTC

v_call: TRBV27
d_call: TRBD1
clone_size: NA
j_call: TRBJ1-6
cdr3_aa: CASSLSGGQVNSPLHF
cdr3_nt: TGTGCCAGCAGTTTATCGGGGGGACAGGTTAATTCACCCCTCCACTTT

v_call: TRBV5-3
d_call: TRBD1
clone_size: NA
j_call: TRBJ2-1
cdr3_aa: CARSLESPGTGDNEQFF
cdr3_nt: TGTGCCAGAAGCTTGGAGTCGCCCGGAACAGGGGACAATGAGCAGTTCTTC

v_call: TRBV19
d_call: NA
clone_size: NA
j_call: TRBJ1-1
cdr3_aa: CASSIQGNEAFF
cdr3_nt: TGTGCCAGTAGTATACAGGGGAATGAAGCTTTCTTT

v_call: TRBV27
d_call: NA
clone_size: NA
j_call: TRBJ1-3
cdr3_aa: CASSQLRAGNTIYF
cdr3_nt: TGTGCCAGCAGCCAACTGAGGGCTGGAAACACCATATATTTT

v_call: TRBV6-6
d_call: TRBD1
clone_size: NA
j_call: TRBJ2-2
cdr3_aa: CASRLGQLTGELFF
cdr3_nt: TGTGCCAGCAGGCTGGGACAGCTAACCGGGGAGCTGTTTTTT

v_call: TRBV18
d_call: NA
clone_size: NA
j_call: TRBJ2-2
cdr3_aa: CASYRRDRPTGELFF
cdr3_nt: TGTGCCAGCTACCGGAGGGACAGACCCACCGGGGAGCTGTTTTTT

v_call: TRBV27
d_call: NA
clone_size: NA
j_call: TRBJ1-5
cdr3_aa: CASSLAGNQPQHF
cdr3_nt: TGTGCCAGCAGTTTAGCAGGGAACCAGCCCCAGCATTTT

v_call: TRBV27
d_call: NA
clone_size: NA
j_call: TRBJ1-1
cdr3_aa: CASSGPGQNTEAFF
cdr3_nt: TGTGCCAGCAGTGGGCCGGGACAGAACACTGAAGCTTTCTTT

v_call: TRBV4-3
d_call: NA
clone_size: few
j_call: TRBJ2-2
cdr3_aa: CASSQGVPTGELFF
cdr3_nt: TGCGCCAGCAGCCAAGGGGTGCCCACCGGGGAGCTGTTTTTT

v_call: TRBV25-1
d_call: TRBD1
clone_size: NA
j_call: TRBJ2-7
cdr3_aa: CASARGPEQYF
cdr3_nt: TGTGCCAGCGCCAGGGGGCCCGAGCAGTACTTC

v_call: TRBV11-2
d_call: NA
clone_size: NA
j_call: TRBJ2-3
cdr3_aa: CASSLVARFTDTQYF
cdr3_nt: TGTGCCAGCAGCTTAGTTGCGCGCTTCACAGATACGCAGTATTTT

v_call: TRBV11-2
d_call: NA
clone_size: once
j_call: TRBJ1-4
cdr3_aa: CASSLVGGLQEKLFF
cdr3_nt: TGTGCCAGCAGCTTAGTGGGGGGGTTGCAGGAAAAACTGTTTTTT

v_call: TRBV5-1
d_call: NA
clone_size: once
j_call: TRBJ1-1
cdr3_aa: CASSLSGAKDTEAFF
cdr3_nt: TGCGCCAGCAGCTTGAGTGGGGCGAAGGACACTGAAGCTTTCTTT

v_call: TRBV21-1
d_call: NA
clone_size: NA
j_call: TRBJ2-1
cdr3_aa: CASSKVVTRGRLRISYNEQFF
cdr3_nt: TGTGCCAGCAGCAAAGTTGTGACTAGGGGTCGGTTACGAATCTCCTACAATGAGCAGTTCTTC

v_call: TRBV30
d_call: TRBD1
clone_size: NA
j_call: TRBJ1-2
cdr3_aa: CAWRGEQGAGRANYGYTF
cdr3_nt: TGTGCCTGGAGGGGGGAGCAGGGGGCCGGGAGAGCTAACTATGGCTACACCTTC

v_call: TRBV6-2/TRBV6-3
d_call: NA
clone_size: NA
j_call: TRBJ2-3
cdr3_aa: CASSRTGFAADTQYF
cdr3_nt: TGTGCCAGCAGTAGAACAGGGTTCGCGGCAGATACGCAGTATTTT

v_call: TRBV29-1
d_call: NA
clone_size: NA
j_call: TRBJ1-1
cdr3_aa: CSVVREGNTEAFF
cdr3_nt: TGCAGCGTTGTACGGGAGGGGAACACTGAAGCTTTCTTT

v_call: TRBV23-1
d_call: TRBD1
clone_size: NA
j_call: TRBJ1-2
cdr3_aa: CASSQPLPPPGQGNYGYTF
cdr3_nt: TGCGCCAGCAGTCAACCTCTCCCCCCCCCGGGACAGGGCAACTATGGCTACACCTTC

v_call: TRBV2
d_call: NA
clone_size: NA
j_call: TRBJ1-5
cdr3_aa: CASSDAGYSNQPQHF
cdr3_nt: TGTGCCAGCAGTGACGCAGGGTATAGCAATCAGCCCCAGCATTTT

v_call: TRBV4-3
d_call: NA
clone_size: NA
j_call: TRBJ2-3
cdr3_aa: CASSQEGLTDTSSTDTQYF
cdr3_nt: TGCGCCAGCAGCCAAGAAGGGTTGACAGACACTTCTAGCACAGATACGCAGTATTTT

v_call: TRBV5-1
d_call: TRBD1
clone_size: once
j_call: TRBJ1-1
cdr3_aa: CASRKPGQGYEAFF
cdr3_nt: TGCGCCAGCAGAAAACCGGGACAGGGGTATGAAGCTTTCTTT

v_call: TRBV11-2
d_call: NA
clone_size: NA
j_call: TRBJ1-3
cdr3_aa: CASSLESASGNTIYF
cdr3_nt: TGTGCCAGCAGCTTAGAGTCAGCGTCTGGAAACACCATATATTTT

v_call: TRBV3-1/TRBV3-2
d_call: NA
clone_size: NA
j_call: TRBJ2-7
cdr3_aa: CASSSQGGSYEQYF
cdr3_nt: TGTGCCAGCAGCTCACAGGGTGGATCCTACGAGCAGTACTTC

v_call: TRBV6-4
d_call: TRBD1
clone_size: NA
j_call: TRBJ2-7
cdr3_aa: CASSPGTGDYEQYF
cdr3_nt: TGTGCCAGCAGCCCCGGGACAGGGGATTACGAGCAGTACTTC

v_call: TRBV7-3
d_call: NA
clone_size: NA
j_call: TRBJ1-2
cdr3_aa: CASSLTPTVDYGYTF
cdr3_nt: TGTGCCAGCAGCTTAACGCCTACAGTGGACTATGGCTACACCTTC

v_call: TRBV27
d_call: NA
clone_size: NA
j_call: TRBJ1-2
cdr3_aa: CASSYGQGGGYTF
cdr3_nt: TGTGCCAGCAGTTACGGGCAGGGAGGAGGCTACACCTTC

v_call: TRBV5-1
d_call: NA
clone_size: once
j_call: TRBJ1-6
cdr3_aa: CASSLEGINNSPLHF
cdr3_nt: TGCGCCAGCAGCTTGGAAGGGATAAATAATTCACCCCTCCACTTT

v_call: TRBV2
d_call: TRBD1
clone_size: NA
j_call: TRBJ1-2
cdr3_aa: CASSPTGGNYGYTF
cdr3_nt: TGTGCCAGCAGTCCTACAGGGGGCAACTATGGCTACACCTTC

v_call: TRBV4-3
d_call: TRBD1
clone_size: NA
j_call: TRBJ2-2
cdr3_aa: CASSQRRDRDAGELFF
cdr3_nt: TGCGCCAGCAGCCAAAGGAGGGACAGGGACGCCGGGGAGCTGTTTTTT

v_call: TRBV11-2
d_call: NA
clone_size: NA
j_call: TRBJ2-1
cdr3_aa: CASSLKANEQFF
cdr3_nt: TGTGCCAGCAGCTTAAAAGCCAATGAGCAGTTCTTC

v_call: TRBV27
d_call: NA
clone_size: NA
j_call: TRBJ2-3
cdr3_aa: CASSFPSTDTQYF
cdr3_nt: TGTGCCAGCAGTTTCCCTAGCACAGATACGCAGTATTTT

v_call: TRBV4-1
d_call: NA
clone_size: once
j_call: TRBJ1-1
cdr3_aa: CASSQDPTLGTEAFF
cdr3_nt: TGCGCCAGCAGCCAAGATCCGACCTTGGGGACTGAAGCTTTCTTT

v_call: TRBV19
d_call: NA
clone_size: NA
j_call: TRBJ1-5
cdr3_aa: CASSRSDFGYSNQPQHF
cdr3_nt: TGTGCCAGTAGTAGGTCGGATTTCGGATATAGCAATCAGCCCCAGCATTTT

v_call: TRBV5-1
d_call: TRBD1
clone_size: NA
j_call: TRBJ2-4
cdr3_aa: CASSLAGGNIQYF
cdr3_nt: TGCGCCAGCAGCTTGGCAGGGGGAAACATTCAGTACTTC

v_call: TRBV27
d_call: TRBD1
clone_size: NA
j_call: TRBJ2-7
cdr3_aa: CASSRKTGKGFYEQYF
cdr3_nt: TGTGCCAGCAGTAGAAAGACAGGGAAAGGTTTCTACGAGCAGTACTTC

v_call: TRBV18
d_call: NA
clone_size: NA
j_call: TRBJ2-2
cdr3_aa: CASSPAPSPGELFF
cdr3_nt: TGTGCCAGCTCACCTGCTCCCTCACCCGGGGAGCTGTTTTTT

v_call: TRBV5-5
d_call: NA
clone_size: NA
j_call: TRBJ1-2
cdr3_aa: CASSSGLGQLGGYGYTF
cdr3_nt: TGTGCCAGCAGCTCCGGACTAGGACAGCTCGGAGGCTATGGCTACACCTTC

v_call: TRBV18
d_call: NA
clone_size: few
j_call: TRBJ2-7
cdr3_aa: CASTNSSGPGRIKTYEQYF
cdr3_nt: TGTGCCAGCACCAACTCCTCGGGACCGGGACGGATCAAAACCTACGAGCAGTACTTC

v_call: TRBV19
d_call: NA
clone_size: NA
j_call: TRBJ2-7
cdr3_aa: CASSPSWAYEQYF
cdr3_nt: TGTGCCAGTAGTCCCAGTTGGGCCTACGAGCAGTACTTC

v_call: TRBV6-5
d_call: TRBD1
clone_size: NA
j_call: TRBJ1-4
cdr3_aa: CASNDRGLTNEKLFF
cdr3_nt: TGTGCCAGCAACGACAGGGGATTGACTAATGAAAAACTGTTTTTT

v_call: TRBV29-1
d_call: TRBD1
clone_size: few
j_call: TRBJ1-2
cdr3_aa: CSVGDREGYGYTF
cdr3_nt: TGCAGCGTAGGGGACAGGGAAGGATATGGCTACACCTTC

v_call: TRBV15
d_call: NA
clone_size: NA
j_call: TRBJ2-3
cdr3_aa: CATSKKSQSTDTQYF
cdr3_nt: TGTGCCACCAGCAAAAAGAGCCAGAGCACAGATACGCAGTATTTT

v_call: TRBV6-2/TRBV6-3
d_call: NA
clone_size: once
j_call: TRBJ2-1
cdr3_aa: CASSLYSDEQFF
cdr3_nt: TGTGCCAGCAGCCTCTACAGCGATGAGCAGTTCTTC

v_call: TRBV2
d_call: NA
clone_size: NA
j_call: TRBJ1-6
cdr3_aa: CASSIAGPPRHNSPLHF
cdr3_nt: TGTGCCAGCAGTATCGCGGGCCCCCCTCGGCATAATTCACCCCTCCACTTT

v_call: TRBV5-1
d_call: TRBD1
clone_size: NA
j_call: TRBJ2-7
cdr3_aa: CASSLDRGEQYF
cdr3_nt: TGCGCCAGCAGCCTCGACAGGGGAGAGCAGTACTTC

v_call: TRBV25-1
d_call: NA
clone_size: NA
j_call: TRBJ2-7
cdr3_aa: CASSQMAEQYF
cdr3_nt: TGTGCCAGCAGTCAGATGGCCGAGCAGTACTTC

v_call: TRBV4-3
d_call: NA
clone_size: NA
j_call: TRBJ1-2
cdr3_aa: CASSQVEGGDGYTF
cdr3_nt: TGCGCCAGCAGCCAAGTGGAGGGAGGGGATGGCTACACCTTC

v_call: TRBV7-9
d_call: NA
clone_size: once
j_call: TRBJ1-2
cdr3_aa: CASQKSGTNYGYTF
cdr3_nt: TGTGCCAGCCAAAAATCCGGGACCAACTATGGCTACACCTTC